This entry lists 5 T cell receptor beta chains sequenced from one sample in a study of blood T cell repertoires in COVID-19. Repertoires were generated with immunoSEQ multiplex PCR, while TCRdb's copy carries only in-frame clones and drops some. This sample has some 130,000 clones, with around 80% found just once. The specimen sequenced was peripheral blood. These receptors were obtained from a man aged 55 to 70 with acute or convalescent COVID-19.

This chain connects TRBV11-2 to TRBJ2-7; D perhaps matches TRBD1 (6 bases). The V end was cut by 5 bases, the J end by 5 bases, with 16 bases between. The germline CDR1 and CDR2 sequences are SGHAT and FQNNGV. CDR3 size: 14 residues. The CDR3 nucleotides read TGTGCCAGCAGCACCACGACAGGTTTAAACGAGCAGTACTTC. As protein: CASSTTTGLNEQYF.

This clone was seen once. The chain recombines TRBV7-9 with TRBJ2-3; D unclear. Trimming cost V 0 bases and J 2 bases, with 6 bases left between them. The CDR3 totals 14 residues. CDR1 and CDR2 (germline): SEHNR, FQNEAQ (reference sequence). The CDR3 region has the DNA TGTGCCAGCAGCTTAGCCCCCAACACAGATACGCAGTATTTT. It yields the protein CASSLAPNTDTQYF.

V gene TRBV5-8 combines with J gene TRBJ2-5; no clear D gene. Looked up from germline, CDR1 is SGHTS and CDR2 is YDEGEE. The CDR3 contains 12 residues. Trimming cost V 4 bases and J 5 bases, with 9 bases left between them. CDR3 nucleotide sequence: TGTGCCAGCAGCGAAACGCGGGAGACCCAGTACTTC. Its translation is CASSETRETQYF. Drawing the rest from reference TRBV5-8 and TRBJ2-5, the complete variable domain is EAGVTQSPTHLIKTRGQQATLRCSPISGHTSVYWYQQALGLGLQFLLWYDEGEERNRGNFPPRFSGRQFPNYSSELNVNALELEDSALYLCASSETRETQYFGPGTRLLVL.

The gene calls are TRBV18 and TRBJ2-7; a possible D gene is TRBD1 (6 bases). The CDR3 length is 14 residues. Trimming removed 2 bases at V and 3 bases at J, with 11 bases between. The germline V gene encodes CDR1 KGHSH and CDR2 LQKENI. In DNA form, the CDR3 reads TGTGCCAGCTCACCAATGGGACACAACTACGAGCAGTACTTC. This encodes CASSPMGHNYEQYF.

V gene TRBV18 combines with J gene TRBJ2-5; 7 bases fit TRBD2. The V gene end was trimmed by 0 bases and the J gene end by 3 bases; junction bases not matched to a gene: 1. Germline V gene sequence: CDR1 KGHSH, CDR2 LQKENI. The CDR3 is 14 amino acids. Here the CDR3 DNA reads TGTGCCAGCTCACCACCGGGGGGGAAAGAGACCCAGTACTTC. Its translation: CASSPPGGKETQYF. Drawing the rest from reference TRBV18 and TRBJ2-5, the complete variable domain is NAGVMQNPRHLVRRRGQEARLRCSPMKGHSHVYWYRQLPEEGLKFMVYLQKENIIDESGMPKERFSAEFPKEGPSILRIQQVVRGDSAAYFCASSPPGGKETQYFGPGTRLLVL.